Each of the 10 T cell receptor beta chains below was sequenced from the same sample in a study of lymphopenia after photon versus proton radiotherapy. Profiling relied on immunoSEQ multiplex PCR, and the TCRdb table lists in-frame clones only, not all of them. The top ten clones hold roughly 10% of a sample with roughly 6,500 clones, about nine tenths of them seen once. The sample consisted of peripheral blood, taken from a patient treated with photon-based radiotherapy. The source of these receptors is a man aged 55 to 70 with cholangiocarcinoma.

V usage is TRBV2 and J usage is TRBJ1-5; a possible D gene is TRBD1 (5 bases). The length of the CDR3 is 15 residues. Germline V gene lookup returns CDR1 SNHLY and CDR2 FYNNEI. The V end lost 3 bases, the J end lost 3 bases, and 12 bases lay between the germline ends. The CDR3 region is CASSEETVINQPQHF. CDR3 DNA sequence: TGTGCCAGCAGTGAGGAGACAGTAATCAATCAGCCCCAGCATTTT.

J is TRBJ1-6 and V is TRBV28, with unresolved D. Germline CDR1 reads MDHEN; CDR2 reads SYDVKM. V was cut by 3 bases and J by 5 bases, with 8 bases left in between. The CDR3 covers 14 residues. Here the CDR3 reads CASSFQSDNSPLHF. In DNA, the CDR3 is TGTGCCAGCAGTTTTCAGTCCGATAATTCACCCCTCCACTTT.

The V gene is TRBV7-8, the J gene TRBJ2-2; D may correspond to TRBD1 or TRBD2 (6 bases each). This CDR3 region has 15 residues. V was pared by 5 bases and J by 6 bases, with 16 bases between. The V gene's germline CDR1 is SGHVS and CDR2 FQNEAQ. The CDR3 reads CASSPQGGTSGELFF. The CDR3 nucleotides are TGTGCCAGCAGCCCCCAAGGGGGGACGTCCGGGGAGCTGTTTTTT.

The chain has TRBV28 and TRBJ2-2, with a tentative D call TRBD2 (5 bases). This CDR3 is built from 14 residues. V was cut by 3 bases and J by 7 bases, with 12 bases left in between. CDR1 and CDR2 (germline): MDHEN, SYDVKM. The CDR3 coding sequence is TGTGCCAGCAGTTTTCGAGGGTTCGGCGGGGAGCTGTTTTTT. Protein: CASSFRGFGGELFF.

The chain links TRBV5-1 to TRBJ1-1; maybe TRBD1 (5 bases). The ends were cut back, 3 bases at V and 4 bases at J, with 16 bases in the middle. Germline values: CDR1 SGHRS, CDR2 YFSETQ. The CDR3 runs 15 residues. The CDR3 DNA sequence: TGCGCCAGCAGCTCGGGACCGAAAAGGGGCACTGAAGCTTTCTTT. Translation gives CASSSGPKRGTEAFF.

The chain couples TRBV18 to TRBJ1-1; D is undetermined. Trimming took off 2 bases at V and 3 bases at J, with 10 bases between the two ends. The CDR3 spans 14 residues. Germline V gene lookup returns CDR1 KGHSH and CDR2 LQKENI. The CDR3 coding sequence is TGTGCCAGCTCACCAGGGTTCCAGGACACTGAAGCTTTCTTT. Translating it yields CASSPGFQDTEAFF. The full variable domain, completed using reference TRBV18 and TRBJ1-1, is NAGVMQNPRHLVRRRGQEARLRCSPMKGHSHVYWYRQLPEEGLKFMVYLQKENIIDESGMPKERFSAEFPKEGPSILRIQQVVRGDSAAYFCASSPGFQDTEAFFGQGTRLTVV.

A single count supports this clone. The chain uses TRBV6-1 and TRBJ2-2; 10 bases match TRBD1. The ends lost 6 bases at V and 2 bases at J; junction bases unmatched: 3. The germline V gene has CDR1 MNHNS and CDR2 SASEGT. The CDR3 has 15 residues. DNA for the CDR3: TGTGCCAGCAGGAGACAGGGGGCTAACACCGGGGAGCTGTTTTTT. It codes for CASRRQGANTGELFF.

The chain has TRBV18 and TRBJ2-7; unclear D gene. This CDR3 is 14 amino acids long. Trimming took 1 base from V and 2 from J, leaving 9 bases between them. CDR1 and CDR2 (germline): KGHSH, LQKENI. This CDR3 reads CASSPQVSTYEQYF. CDR3 nucleotides: TGTGCCAGCTCACCACAGGTCTCGACCTACGAGCAGTACTTC.

This clone has just one count. The CDR3 DNA is TGCGCCAGCAGCGGGGCCGGGGAGCTGTTTTTT. Its translation is CASSGAGELFF. The V gene is TRBV5-1, the J gene TRBJ2-2; the D is unclear. This CDR3 comprises 11 residues. Per the germline V gene, CDR1 is SGHRS and CDR2 is YFSETQ. The V end lost 4 bases, the J end lost 6 bases, and 4 bases lay between the germline ends. The variable domain in full, with the rest retrieved from reference TRBV5-1 and TRBJ2-2, is KAGVTQTPRYLIKTRGQQVTLSCSPISGHRSVSWYQQTPGQGLQFLFEYFSETQRNKGNFPGRFSGRQFSNSRSEMNVSTLELGDSALYLCASSGAGELFFGEGSRLTVL.

V gene TRBV28 combines with J gene TRBJ2-5; 7 bases are a match to TRBD2. The CDR3 loop spans 15 amino acids. With 4 bases clipped from V and 5 bases from J, the junction kept 10 bases outside the gene matches. CDR1 is MDHEN and CDR2 is SYDVKM in the germline V gene. The CDR3 loop is CASSSGLGVGETQYF. The CDR3 bases are TGTGCCAGCAGTTCCGGACTAGGGGTCGGGGAGACCCAGTACTTC.